These 12 T cell receptor beta chains share one sample of origin, sequenced in a study of blood T cell repertoires in COVID-19. The data were produced by immunoSEQ multiplex PCR, yet TCRdb's version contains in-frame clones alone and is incomplete. The sample includes about 100,000 clones, about 91% seen only once; the top ten take about 5%. Sequencing was performed on peripheral blood. Source of these receptors: a human donor in a cohort sampled during active COVID-19.

The chain couples TRBV10-3 to TRBJ1-2, with 10 bases matching TRBD1. Per germline, CDR1 ENHRY and CDR2 SYGVKD. Trimming at V came to 8 bases and at J to 6 bases, leaving 15 bases not matched to a gene. This CDR3 spans 16 amino acids. The CDR3 DNA follows: TGTGCCATCGCTGGGACAGGGGATTTTCGGTCGGATGGCTACACCTTC. Amino acid sequence: CAIAGTGDFRSDGYTF.

The CDR3 sequence is CASTGTSSNNEQFF. The CDR3 region has the DNA TGTGCCAGCACCGGGACTAGTTCTAACAATGAGCAGTTCTTC. J is TRBJ2-1 and V is TRBV7-2, with 8 positions matching TRBD2. Germline V gene sequence: CDR1 SGHTA, CDR2 FQGNSA. Trimming removed 7 bases from V and 5 bases from J; junction bases left unmatched: 7. This CDR3 contains 14 residues.

J is TRBJ2-7 and V is TRBV5-4, with 8 bases matching TRBD1. After removal of 4 bases from V and 6 bases from J, the junction contained 12 bases not matched to a gene. Germline CDR1 is SGHNT and CDR2 is YYREEE (reference sequence). This CDR3 region has 15 residues. CDR3 sequence reads: CASSQDRGSDTEQYF. CDR3 bases: TGTGCCAGCAGCCAAGACAGGGGCTCCGATACCGAGCAGTACTTC. Supplemented by reference TRBV5-4 and TRBJ2-7, the full variable domain reads ETGVTQSPTHLIKTRGQQVTLRCSSQSGHNTVSWYQQALGQGPQFIFQYYREEENGRGNFPPRFSGLQFPNYSSELNVNALELDDSALYLCASSQDRGSDTEQYFGPGTRLTVT.

The V call is TRBV7-9, the J call TRBJ1-2; a weak D match, TRBD1 (5 bases). V was pared by 8 bases and J by 2 bases, with 15 bases between. Germline assignment: CDR1 SEHNR and CDR2 FQNEAQ (reference sequence). This CDR3 has 14 amino acids. CDR3 sequence reads: CASGGDAKNYGYTF. In nucleotides, the CDR3 is TGTGCCAGCGGAGGGGACGCAAAAAACTATGGCTACACCTTC.

This chain links TRBV9 with TRBJ2-7; no reliable D call. Germline lookup yields CDR1 SGDLS and CDR2 YYNGEE. Trimming shortened V by 0 bases and J by 6 bases, and 10 bases separated the two germline ends. This CDR3 has 13 residues. The CDR3: CASSVGVSSEQYF. The CDR3 nucleotides read TGTGCCAGCAGCGTAGGGGTTAGCTCCGAGCAGTACTTC.

This rearrangement joins TRBV28 to TRBJ1-5; 11 bases are a match to TRBD1. Germline CDR1 and CDR2: MDHEN and SYDVKM. The CDR3 loop spans 17 amino acids. V was clipped by 4 bases and J by 2 bases; unmatched bases: 7. Written as DNA, the CDR3 is TGTGCCAGCAGTTCCGGACAGGGGGCGGTGGGCAATCAGCCCCAGCATTTT. Translated: CASSSGQGAVGNQPQHF.

The V call is TRBV27, the J call TRBJ2-7; perhaps TRBD1 as D (5 bases). The length of the CDR3 is 14 residues. Germline V lookup: CDR1 MNHEY, CDR2 SMNVEV (reference sequence). The ends were cut back, 2 bases at V and 2 bases at J, with 10 bases in the middle. CDR3 nucleotides: TGTGCCAGCAGTTTACTGGGGCCCCCCTACGAGCAGTACTTC. Translation: CASSLLGPPYEQYF.

The chain combines TRBV28 with TRBJ1-2; D gene unclear. This CDR3 region has 17 residues. Trimming pared 7 bases from V and 6 bases from J, leaving 27 bases between. Germline CDR1 MDHEN, CDR2 SYDVKM. As DNA, the CDR3 is TGTGCCAGCATGGTGACGGGGAGAAGGATTAAAAGTAATGGCTACACCTTC. Encoded protein: CASMVTGRRIKSNGYTF.

The rearrangement links TRBV5-5 to TRBJ1-1; no firm D call. Germline V gene lookup returns CDR1 SGHKS and CDR2 YYEKEE (reference sequence). The CDR3 runs to 14 residues. The germline V and J ends were trimmed by 4 bases and 4 bases, with 14 bases remaining between them. Written as DNA, the CDR3 is TGTGCCAGCAGCCTGACTACCCGGACCACTGAAGCTTTCTTT. Its protein product is CASSLTTRTTEAFF.

This chain joins TRBV28 and TRBJ1-5; TRBD1 matches at 8 bases. The germline CDR1 and CDR2 sequences are MDHEN and SYDVKM. With 6 bases clipped from V and 2 bases from J, the junction kept 3 bases outside the gene matches. The CDR3 length is 14 residues. The CDR3 loop reads CASRSGQGNQPQHF. In DNA, the CDR3 is TGTGCCAGCAGGTCGGGACAGGGCAATCAGCCCCAGCATTTT.

The chain links TRBV11-2 to TRBJ2-5; 7 nucleotides match TRBD2. This CDR3 spans 15 amino acids. In germline, CDR1 is SGHAT, CDR2 FQNNGV. Germline trimming cut 3 bases from V and 2 bases from J; bases unmatched to any gene: 6. The chain's CDR3 is CASSFWLAAQETQYF. CDR3 nucleotide sequence: TGTGCCAGCAGCTTTTGGCTAGCGGCTCAAGAGACCCAGTACTTC.

The chain uses TRBV11-2 and TRBJ2-7; 8 bases agree with TRBD1. Germline V lookup: CDR1 SGHAT, CDR2 FQNNGV. After removal of 5 bases from V and 1 base from J, the junction contained 10 bases not matched to a gene. CDR3 length: 16 residues. The CDR3 bases are TGTGCCAGCAGCCCGAGGACAGGGATGGCTTCCTACGAGCAGTACTTC. As protein: CASSPRTGMASYEQYF.